This entry describes one T cell receptor beta chain. Before and after PD-1 blockade, biopsies were collected from the same primary tumor site. This sample was taken from a study of T cells in tumors after PD-1 blockade. Study-wide background: Patients had no prior checkpoint blockade, systemic immunosuppressants, or anti-cancer therapy within 4 weeks. During anti-PD-1 treatment, some patients continued daily vismodegib 150 mg.

Trimming shortened V by 3 bases and J by 0 bases, and 6 bases separated the two germline ends. CDR1 is SEHNR and CDR2 is FQNEAQ in the germline V gene (reference sequence). This CDR3 contains 14 residues. Here immunoSEQ multiplex PCR was the method, and the copy in TCRdb shows in-frame clones only, minus some. The table lists approximately 8,100 clones, 60% to 70% of them singletons, with approximately 5% in the top ten. The chain joins TRBV7-9 to TRBJ1-3; no firm D call. Specimen: tumor tissue, collected after anti-PD-1 treatment. The receptor comes from a human donor with basal cell carcinoma. The CDR3 loop reads CASSFTPSGNTIYF. The CDR3, as DNA: TGTGCCAGCAGCTTCACACCCTCTGGAAACACCATATATTTT.